This T cell receptor (beta chain) was recovered during a study of blood T cells in healthy people across ages. Through a sample-barcoded 5' primer and a J-beta primer mix, a second PCR was run for about 7 to 12 cycles. TCRdb redid the calling of the 5' RACE reads with MiXCR, one entry per CDR3 protein. This sample has approximately 490,000 distinct CDR3 sequences; approximately 25% occur once, and the top ten carry approximately 8.7%. V was shortened by 8 bases and J by 9 bases, with 20 bases between the two germline ends. Germline CDR1 SGHVS, CDR2 FNYEAQ. CDR3 size: 14 residues. This sample also belongs to another study, concerning T cells of mothers and their children.

The chain employs TRBV7-6 and TRBJ2-1; D assignment may be TRBD1 or TRBD2 (6 bases each). Specimen: blood. This TCR came from a boy aged 5 to 17 in good health. This chain's CDR3 is CASEGGGRGSEQFF. CDR3 sequence (DNA): TGTGCCAGCGAGGGGGGAGGACGTGGTAGTGAGCAGTTCTTC.